This is a list of T cell receptor beta chains from one sample in a study of OX40 agonist ivuxolimab in advanced cancers. Profiling relied on immunoSEQ multiplex PCR, and the TCRdb table lists in-frame clones only, not all of them. The repertoire includes 15,000 to 20,000 clones, roughly 80% of them detected once, and 33% sits in the top ten. Material: CD4+ or CD8+ T cells sorted from blood, obtained in a trial of the OX40 agonist ivuxolimab. The receptors shown here come from an adult with an advanced solid tumor such as melanoma, head and neck, liver or kidney cancer. CDR3s leave out the opening cysteine and the closing phenylalanine or tryptophan. The D gene is left open where the match is weak.

j_call: TRBJ1-2; d_call: -; v_call: TRBV27; cdr3_aa: ASSIHGGGHGYT
j_call: TRBJ2-6; d_call: -; v_call: TRBV7-9; cdr3_aa: ASTTLGEPTSGANVLT
j_call: TRBJ2-3; d_call: -; v_call: TRBV6-6; cdr3_aa: ASSWTTSSTDTQY
j_call: TRBJ1-1; d_call: -; v_call: TRBV10-1; cdr3_aa: ASSEYRTVEAF
j_call: TRBJ1-1; d_call: -; v_call: TRBV9; cdr3_aa: ASSAPYVQRRMNTEAF
j_call: TRBJ1-1; d_call: -; v_call: TRBV12-5; cdr3_aa: ASGLDGTEAF
j_call: TRBJ2-2; d_call: -; v_call: TRBV27; cdr3_aa: ASAQGYYTGELF
j_call: TRBJ2-1; d_call: -; v_call: TRBV9; cdr3_aa: ASSVEPGAYYNEQF
j_call: TRBJ2-3; d_call: -; v_call: TRBV28; cdr3_aa: ASSLGTSTDTQY
j_call: TRBJ2-7; d_call: TRBD1; v_call: TRBV7-9; cdr3_aa: ASSSSGTDNYEQY
j_call: TRBJ2-7; d_call: -; v_call: TRBV27; cdr3_aa: ASSMGGGWKLYEQY
j_call: TRBJ2-3; d_call: TRBD1; v_call: TRBV6-5; cdr3_aa: ASSGRTGGTDTQY
j_call: TRBJ2-3; d_call: -; v_call: TRBV9; cdr3_aa: ASSVEGSTDTQY
j_call: TRBJ1-4; d_call: TRBD1; v_call: TRBV5-8; cdr3_aa: ASPWTGTSNEKLF